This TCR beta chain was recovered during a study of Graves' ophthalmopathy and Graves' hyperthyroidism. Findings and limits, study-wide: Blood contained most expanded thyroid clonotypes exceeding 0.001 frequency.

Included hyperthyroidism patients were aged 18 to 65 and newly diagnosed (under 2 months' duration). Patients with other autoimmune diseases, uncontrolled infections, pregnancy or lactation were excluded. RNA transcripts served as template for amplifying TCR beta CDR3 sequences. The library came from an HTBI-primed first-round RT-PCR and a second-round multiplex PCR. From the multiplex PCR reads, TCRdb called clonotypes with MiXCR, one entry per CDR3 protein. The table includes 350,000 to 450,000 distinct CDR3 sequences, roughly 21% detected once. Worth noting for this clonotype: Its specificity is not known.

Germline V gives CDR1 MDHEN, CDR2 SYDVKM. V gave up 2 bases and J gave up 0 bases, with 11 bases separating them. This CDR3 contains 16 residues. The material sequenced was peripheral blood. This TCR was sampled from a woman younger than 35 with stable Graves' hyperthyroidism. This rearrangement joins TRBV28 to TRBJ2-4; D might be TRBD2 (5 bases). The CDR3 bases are TGTGCCAGCAGTTTACGGCCTCGGGGAGCCAAAAACATTCAGTACTTC. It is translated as CASSLRPRGAKNIQYF.